Listed below are T cell receptor beta chains from one sample, sequenced in a study of T cell repertoires in cytomegalovirus infection. Via MiXCR, TCRdb re-called the reads, giving one row per CDR3 protein. In the table there are hundreds of thousands of distinct CDR3 sequences, 11% of which are singletons. Source material: PBMCs. Receptor source: a human donor in good health (CMV status not recorded). Some clones in this sample may be carry-over from other donors' samples. CDR3s include the opening cysteine and the closing phenylalanine or tryptophan. Fields, in order: D gene, clone size, J gene, V gene, CDR3 DNA, CDR3 protein. A D gene is named only where the DNA matches it firmly. Expanded clones get a size class; other rows say once, few or many, or leave the size out.

>TRBD1|many|TRBJ2-1|TRBV6-1
TGTGCCAGCCGGGACAGGGGGTTCAGCTCCTACAATGAGCAGTTCTTC
CASRDRGFSSYNEQFF
>NA|many|TRBJ1-5|TRBV6-1
TGTGCCAGCAACGAGGGCAGGGATCAGCCCCAGCATTTT
CASNEGRDQPQHF
>NA|many|TRBJ2-7|TRBV19
TGTGCCACCAGGAGCAGGGCAAGTGGCGAGCAGTACTTC
CATRSRASGEQYF
>TRBD2|many|TRBJ2-7|TRBV28
TGTGCCAGCAGTTTACTAGCGGGAGGTGCCTACGAGCAGTACTTC
CASSLLAGGAYEQYF
>NA|NA|TRBJ1-2|TRBV20-1
TGCAGTGCTAGAGAGGGAGGGTATGGCTACACCTTC
CSAREGGYGYTF
>TRBD2|NA|TRBJ2-1|TRBV7-7
TGTGCTAGCAGCTTTGGGGGTCCTAGCGGGGGCGAGCAGTTCTTC
CASSFGGPSGGEQFF
>TRBD1|many|TRBJ2-1|TRBV19
TGTGCCAGTAAGAGGGACAGGGGTGGCAATGAGCAGTTCTTC
CASKRDRGGNEQFF
>TRBD1|many|TRBJ1-2|TRBV2
TGTGCCAGCAATAGAGACAGGGCTAACTATGGCTACACCTTC
CASNRDRANYGYTF
>TRBD1|NA|TRBJ2-7|TRBV20-1
TGCAGTGCAACCCCGATATCGACAGGGACCTACGAGCAGTACTTC
CSATPISTGTYEQYF
>NA|many|TRBJ2-5|TRBV6-2/TRBV6-3
TGTGCCAGCAGGAACGGACAGTTCCAAGAGACCCAGTACTTC
CASRNGQFQETQYF
>NA|many|TRBJ2-2|TRBV7-2
TGTGCCAGCAGCTTTCCCCGCGGCTACACCGGGGAGCTGTTTTTT
CASSFPRGYTGELFF
>NA|many|TRBJ2-4|TRBV2
TGTGCCAGCAGCGAGGCACGGCGCATTCAGTACTTC
CASSEARRIQYF
>TRBD2|many|TRBJ2-1|TRBV24-1
TGTGCCACCAGTGATTTGACGGGACTAGCGGGAAACGAGCAGTTCTTC
CATSDLTGLAGNEQFF
>NA|NA|TRBJ1-4|TRBV7-9
TGTGCCAGCAGCCCCCACAGGACAACTAATGAAAAACTGTTTTTT
CASSPHRTTNEKLFF
>TRBD2|NA|TRBJ2-1|TRBV9
TGTGCCAGCGGCGTAGCCCTAGCGGGGGGCTCTTACAATGAGCAGTTCTTC
CASGVALAGGSYNEQFF
>NA|NA|TRBJ2-2|TRBV2
TGTGCCGGCAGTGGTCTGGGTAACACCGGGGAGCTGTTTTTT
CAGSGLGNTGELFF
>NA|many|TRBJ2-1|TRBV2
TGTGCCAGCAGGGGAACAGGGCTAGAGGAGCAGTTCTTC
CASRGTGLEEQFF
>NA|many|TRBJ2-2|TRBV7-6
TGTGCCAGCAGACCCCGGACTACGAACACCGGGGAGCTGTTTTTT
CASRPRTTNTGELFF
>TRBD1|many|TRBJ1-2|TRBV24-1
TGTGCCACCAGTGATCCCGGGACAGAGGGCGGCTACACCTTC
CATSDPGTEGGYTF
>NA|NA|TRBJ1-1|TRBV29-1
TGCAGCGGGGGGTTATTACAGTCGAACACTGAAGCTTTCTTT
CSGGLLQSNTEAFF
>NA|many|TRBJ2-1|TRBV20-1
TGCAGTGCTAGAGATCTCGTCAGCTACAATGAGCAGTTCTTC
CSARDLVSYNEQFF
>NA|many|TRBJ1-2|TRBV11-1
TGTGCCAGCAGCACCGCGCTAACCTATGGCTACACCTTC
CASSTALTYGYTF
>NA|NA|TRBJ2-1|TRBV20-1
TGCAGTGCTCGCCCTAGGGGAAGCTCCTACAATGAGCAGTTCTTC
CSARPRGSSYNEQFF
>TRBD1|NA|TRBJ2-3|TRBV7-9
TGTGCCAGCAGCTTAGGACAGGGGGACTTCACAGATACGCAGTATTTT
CASSLGQGDFTDTQYF
>NA|NA|TRBJ2-2|TRBV6-6
TGTGCCAGCAGCCCCTCCCGGGAAGGCTCGAACACCGGGGAGCTGTTTTTT
CASSPSREGSNTGELFF
>NA|few|TRBJ2-2|TRBV3-1
TGTGCCAGCAGCACCCGGGACCGCCCGAACACCGGGGAGCTGTTTTTT
CASSTRDRPNTGELFF
>NA|few|TRBJ1-1|TRBV9
TGTGCCAGCAGCGGTGGTTTGACAGGCGTAACTGAAGCTTTCTTT
CASSGGLTGVTEAFF
>NA|many|TRBJ2-2|TRBV19
TGTGCCAGTAGTATAGGACTAGCCGGGGAGCTGTTTTTT
CASSIGLAGELFF
>NA|many|TRBJ2-7|TRBV18
TGTGCCAGCTCTTCGGCGGGGCCCTACGAGCAGTACTTC
CASSSAGPYEQYF
>NA|NA|TRBJ2-1|TRBV4-1
TGTGCCAGCAGCCATGACCGGGGAGGTGAGCAGTTCTTC
CASSHDRGGEQFF
>NA|few|TRBJ1-1|TRBV5-4
TGTGCCAGCAGCGGGGGGGATGGCAGGCCCTTGAACACTGAAGCTTTCTTT
CASSGGDGRPLNTEAFF
>NA|NA|TRBJ2-5|TRBV5-6
TGTGCCAGCAGTCCACAGAGATTACAAGAGACCCAGTACTTC
CASSPQRLQETQYF
>NA|many|TRBJ2-1|TRBV28
TGTGCCAGCAGTCCCCGACAGGTCCAGTTCTTC
CASSPRQVQFF
>NA|many|TRBJ1-1|TRBV6-1
TGTGCCAGCAGTGGCCGGACAGTGAACACTGAAGCTTTCTTT
CASSGRTVNTEAFF
>TRBD1|many|TRBJ1-1|TRBV5-1
TGCGCCAGCAGCTTGCAGGACAGGGGCGAAGCTTTCTTT
CASSLQDRGEAFF
>NA|few|TRBJ1-5|TRBV19
TGTGCCAGTAGTGCAGGGATGCCCCAGCATTTT
CASSAGMPQHF
>TRBD2|NA|TRBJ2-7|TRBV5-1
TGCGCCAGCGGCCCGGGGGGAACGGATGAGCAGTACTTC
CASGPGGTDEQYF
>NA|few|TRBJ1-1|TRBV6-2/TRBV6-3
TGTGCCAGCAGACCGAGGGGGGGCGCGGCTTTCTTT
CASRPRGGAAFF
>TRBD2|many|TRBJ2-5|TRBV6-1
TGTGCCAGCAGTGGAGGAAGCGGGGGGGAGACCCAGTACTTC
CASSGGSGGETQYF
>NA|many|TRBJ1-1|TRBV6-5
TGTGCCAGCACCAAACCGGGAGGCACTGAAGCTTTCTTT
CASTKPGGTEAFF
>TRBD1|NA|TRBJ2-2|TRBV12-3/TRBV12-4
TGTGCCAGCACCATCCCGATTGACAGGGCGGAGCTGTTTTTT
CASTIPIDRAELFF
>TRBD1|many|TRBJ2-7|TRBV6-1
TGTGCCAGCGGGAAGAACCCCGGGACAGGGGGCAACGAGCAGTACTTC
CASGKNPGTGGNEQYF
>NA|many|TRBJ2-7|TRBV18
TGTGCCAGCTCACCACCCCTACCGGGACCGGTCTCGGAGCAGTACTTC
CASSPPLPGPVSEQYF
>TRBD1|many|TRBJ1-2|TRBV24-1
TGTGCCACCAGTGATGCCAAGGTACAGGGGGCTAACTATGGCTACACCTTC
CATSDAKVQGANYGYTF
>NA|many|TRBJ2-7|TRBV27
TGTGCCAGCAGTTCGAGGGGTGGGGTTGGAGGTTACGAGCAGTACTTC
CASSSRGGVGGYEQYF
>NA|many|TRBJ2-1|TRBV12-3/TRBV12-4
TGTGCCAGCAGTCACCAAGGGACCCGTCTCAATGAGCAGTTCTTC
CASSHQGTRLNEQFF
>NA|NA|TRBJ1-1|TRBV11-2
TGTGCCAGCACCCCACGGCGGGGCATGAACACTGAAGCTTTCTTT
CASTPRRGMNTEAFF
>NA|few|TRBJ2-2|TRBV3-1
TGTGCCAGCAGCCAAGATGCATGGGGAACCCTGAACACCGGGGAGCTGTTTTTT
CASSQDAWGTLNTGELFF
>NA|NA|TRBJ2-3|TRBV20-1
TGCAGTGCTAGAGATCCGTACCACACAGATACGCAGTATTTT
CSARDPYHTDTQYF